This T cell receptor (beta chain) was captured by sequencing in a study of T-cell reconstitution after alpha-beta-depleted transplantation in children. CDR1 and CDR2 from the germline V gene are SGHKS and YYEKEE (reference sequence). Trimming removed 4 bases from V and 3 bases from J, with 10 bases in between. The CDR3 length is 13 residues. Unique molecular identifiers were used in preparing the TCRbeta library. Each CDR3 protein is one row after TCRdb ran MiXCR on the PCR reads. The sample shows some 290,000 distinct CDR3 sequences, around 9.6% of them seen only once. The chain couples TRBV5-5 to TRBJ1-1; D is unclear. The origin of this receptor is a human donor who donated a stem cell graft to a child with SCID. This material consisted of PBMCs from the stem cell graft donor, taken from the stem cell graft. CDR3 region: CASSRAADTEAFF. The CDR3, as DNA: TGTGCCAGCAGCCGGGCGGCGGACACTGAAGCTTTCTTT.